These 10 T cell receptor beta chains were all obtained from the same sample, sequenced in a study of CD8+ T cells in alopecia areata listed by TCRdb under 2018. The sample's time point label, decoded: baseline before oral tofacitinib. Preparation of the library involved the immunoSEQ multiplex PCR assay. To provide template for TCR sequencing, every sample had RNA extracted and reverse transcribed into cDNA. Drawn from immuneACCESS, this table holds only the in-frame rearrangements with V and J called that TCRdb kept. Clones are partly lost; checked studies trace under half to an unresolved V gene and leave the rest unexplained. The sample has about 150,000 clones on record, approximately 87% of them singletons. The ten largest clones take up about 16% of the sample. The sample consisted of CD8+ T cells sorted from blood, taken at week 0. These receptors came from a human donor with alopecia areata.

CDR3: CASRDFIGEQFF. In DNA, the CDR3 is TGTGCCAGCAGAGACTTTATAGGTGAGCAGTTCTTC. The rearrangement links TRBV6-5 to TRBJ2-1; no clear D gene. Germline V CDR1 and CDR2: MNHEY, SVGAGI. This CDR3 contains 12 residues. V shed 6 bases and J shed 9 bases, with 12 bases lying between them.

The rearrangement links TRBV14 to TRBJ2-1, with 9 nucleotides matching TRBD1. The CDR3 is made up of 15 amino acids. V was clipped by 7 bases and J by 8 bases; unmatched bases: 12. Looked up from germline, CDR1 is SGHDN and CDR2 is FVKESK. The CDR3 DNA is TGTGCCAGCAACTCCATCCGGGACAGGGACGATGAGCAGTTCTTC. It encodes CASNSIRDRDDEQFF.

The chain combines TRBV7-8 with TRBJ2-3; the D gene is possibly TRBD2 (5 bases). V lost 5 bases, J lost 0 bases, and 12 bases lay in between. The CDR3 length is 15 residues. Germline values: CDR1 SGHVS, CDR2 FQNEAQ. CDR3 sequence reads: CASSPLRGSTDTQYF. The CDR3 nucleotides read TGTGCCAGCAGCCCCCTTCGGGGTAGCACAGATACGCAGTATTTT.

This clone has only one observation. The V and J genes are TRBV5-1 and TRBJ2-7; D is undetermined. The CDR3 is 15 residues long. Germline CDR1 reads SGHRS; CDR2 reads YFSETQ. V shed 0 bases and J shed 0 bases, with 10 bases lying between them. Here the CDR3 DNA reads TGCGCCAGCAGCTTGGAGGCGGTGAGCTCCTACGAGCAGTACTTC. It is translated as CASSLEAVSSYEQYF. The full variable domain, completed using reference TRBV5-1 and TRBJ2-7, is KAGVTQTPRYLIKTRGQQVTLSCSPISGHRSVSWYQQTPGQGLQFLFEYFSETQRNKGNFPGRFSGRQFSNSRSEMNVSTLELGDSALYLCASSLEAVSSYEQYFGPGTRLTVT.

The rearrangement links TRBV19 to TRBJ1-1, with a weak D call TRBD1 (5 bases). Germline-derived CDR1 and CDR2 are LNHDA and SQIVND (reference sequence). The V gene lost 6 bases and the J gene lost 4 bases, with 15 bases spanning the gap. The CDR3 length is 14 residues. The CDR3 nucleotides are TGTGCCAGTAGCCTCTGGGGGGAAGTCACTGAAGCTTTCTTT. Encoded protein: CASSLWGEVTEAFF.

The V and J genes are TRBV19 and TRBJ1-6; D perhaps matches TRBD1 (5 bases). CDR3 length equals 15 residues. Trimming took off 7 bases at V and 0 bases at J, with 10 bases between the two ends. CDR1 LNHDA and CDR2 SQIVND come from the germline V gene (reference sequence). CDR3: CASNPGSSYNSPLHF. In DNA, the CDR3 is TGTGCCAGTAATCCAGGGAGCTCCTATAATTCACCCCTCCACTTT.

The V call is TRBV7-9, the J call TRBJ1-2; 8 positions match TRBD1. V shed 5 bases and J 4 bases; nucleotides not matched to a gene: 9. The CDR3 loop spans 15 amino acids. Germline V gene sequence: CDR1 SEHNR, CDR2 FQNEAQ (reference sequence). The CDR3 DNA sequence: TGTGCCAGCAGCCCCGAGACAGGGGTGCGCTATGGCTACACCTTC. It encodes CASSPETGVRYGYTF.

This chain links TRBV6-5 with TRBJ2-4; D is undetermined. The CDR3 is 11 amino acids. The germline V gene has CDR1 MNHEY and CDR2 SVGAGI. V was pared by 6 bases and J by 6 bases, with 6 bases between. The CDR3 loop reads CASRTTNIQYF. The CDR3 nucleotides are TGTGCCAGCAGGACGACAAACATTCAGTACTTC.

This clone was detected only once. The same CDR3 also results from other DNA sequences found in this sample. The gene calls are TRBV29-1 and TRBJ2-1, with a possible D match to TRBD1 (7 bases). With 5 bases removed from V and 1 base from J, the gap between germline ends came to 9 bases. CDR3 length: 13 amino acids. In germline, CDR1 is SQVTM, CDR2 ANQGSEA. The CDR3 DNA reads TGCAGCGTTCAGGGGGGTTCCTACAATGAGCAGTTCTTC. Translation: CSVQGGSYNEQFF.

The chain is built from TRBV7-2 and TRBJ2-1; unclear D gene. The germline V gene encodes CDR1 SGHTA and CDR2 FQGNSA. Trimming took off 4 bases at V and 8 bases at J, with 12 bases between the two ends. CDR3 length: 13 residues. The CDR3 region has the DNA TGTGCCAGCAGCTCGGAAGTAGGATATGAGCAGTTCTTC. This sequence encodes CASSSEVGYEQFF. Together with reference TRBV7-2 and TRBJ2-1, the CDR3 gives the full variable domain: GAGVSQSPSNKVTEKGKDVELRCDPISGHTALYWYRQSLGQGLEFLIYFQGNSAPDKSGLPSDRFSAERTGGSVSTLTIQRTQQEDSAVYLCASSSEVGYEQFFGPGTRLTVL.